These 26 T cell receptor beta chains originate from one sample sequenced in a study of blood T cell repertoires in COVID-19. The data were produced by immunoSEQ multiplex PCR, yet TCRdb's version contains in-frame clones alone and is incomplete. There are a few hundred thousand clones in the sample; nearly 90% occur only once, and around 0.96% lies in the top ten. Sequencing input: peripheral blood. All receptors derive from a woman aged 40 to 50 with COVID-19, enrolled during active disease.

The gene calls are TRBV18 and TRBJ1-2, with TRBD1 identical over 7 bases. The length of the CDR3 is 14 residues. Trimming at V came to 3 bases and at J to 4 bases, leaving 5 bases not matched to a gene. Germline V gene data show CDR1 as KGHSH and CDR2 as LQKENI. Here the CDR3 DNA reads TGTGCCAGCTCACCTACAGGGGAAGGCTATGGCTACACCTTC. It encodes CASSPTGEGYGYTF.

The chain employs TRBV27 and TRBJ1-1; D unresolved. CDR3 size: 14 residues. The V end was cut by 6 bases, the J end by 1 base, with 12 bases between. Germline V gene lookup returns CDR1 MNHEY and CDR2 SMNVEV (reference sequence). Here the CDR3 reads CASRHERENTEAFF. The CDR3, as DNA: TGTGCCAGCAGGCACGAGCGGGAGAACACTGAAGCTTTCTTT.

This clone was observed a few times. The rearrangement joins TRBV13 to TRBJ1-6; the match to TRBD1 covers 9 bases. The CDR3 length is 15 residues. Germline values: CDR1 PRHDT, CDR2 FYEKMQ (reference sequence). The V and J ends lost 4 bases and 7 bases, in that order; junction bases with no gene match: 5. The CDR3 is CASSSGQGLNSPLHF. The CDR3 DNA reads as TGTGCCAGCAGCTCAGGACAGGGGCTGAATTCACCCCTCCACTTT.

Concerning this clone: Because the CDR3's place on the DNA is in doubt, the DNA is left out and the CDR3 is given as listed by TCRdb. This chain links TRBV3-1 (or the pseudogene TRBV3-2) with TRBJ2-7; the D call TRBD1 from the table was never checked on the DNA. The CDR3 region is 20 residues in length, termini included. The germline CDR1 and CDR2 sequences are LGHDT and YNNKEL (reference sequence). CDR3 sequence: CASRTGCASSQDLRGWEQYF.

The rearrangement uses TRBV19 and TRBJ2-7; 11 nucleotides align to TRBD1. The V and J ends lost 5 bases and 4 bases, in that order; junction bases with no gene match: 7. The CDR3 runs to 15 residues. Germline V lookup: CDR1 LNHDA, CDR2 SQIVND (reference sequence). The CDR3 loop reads CASSLSGTGGYEQYF. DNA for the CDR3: TGTGCCAGTAGTCTTTCCGGGACAGGGGGTTACGAGCAGTACTTC.

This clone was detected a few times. CDR3 sequence (DNA): TGCGCCAGCAGCCAAGCCTCCGAGCAGTACTTC. Amino acids: CASSQASEQYF. V usage is TRBV4-1 and J usage is TRBJ2-7, with no clear D. The germline gives CDR1 MGHRA, CDR2 YSYEKL. This CDR3 contains 11 residues. V lost 1 base, J lost 6 bases, and 4 bases lay in between.

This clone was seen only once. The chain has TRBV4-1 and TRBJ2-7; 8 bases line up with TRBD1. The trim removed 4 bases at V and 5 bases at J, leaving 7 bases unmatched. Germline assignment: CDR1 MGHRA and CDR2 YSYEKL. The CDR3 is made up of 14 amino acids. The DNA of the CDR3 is TGCGCCAGCAGCCCCGGACAGGGATTAGACGAGCAGTACTTC. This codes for CASSPGQGLDEQYF.

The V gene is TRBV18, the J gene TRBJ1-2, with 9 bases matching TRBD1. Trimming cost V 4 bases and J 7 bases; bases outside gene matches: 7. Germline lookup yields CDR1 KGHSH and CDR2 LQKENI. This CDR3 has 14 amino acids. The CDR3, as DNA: TGTGCCAGCTCACTCAACAGGGGGCAGGGTGGCTACACCTTC. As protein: CASSLNRGQGGYTF.

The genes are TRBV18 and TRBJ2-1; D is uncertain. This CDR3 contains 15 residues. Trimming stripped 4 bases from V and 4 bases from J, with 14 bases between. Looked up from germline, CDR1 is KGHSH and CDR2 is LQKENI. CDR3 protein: CASSLSVKRYNEQFF. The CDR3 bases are TGTGCCAGCTCACTTTCGGTTAAGAGGTACAATGAGCAGTTCTTC.

For the CDR3, the DNA is TGTGCCAGCAGGGGAGTCAGCTCGGACACTGAAGCTTTCTTT. Encoded protein: CASRGVSSDTEAFF. The V gene is TRBV2, the J gene TRBJ1-1; D not certain. In germline, CDR1 is SNHLY, CDR2 FYNNEI. CDR3 length equals 14 residues. V was pared by 6 bases and J by 3 bases, with 14 bases between.

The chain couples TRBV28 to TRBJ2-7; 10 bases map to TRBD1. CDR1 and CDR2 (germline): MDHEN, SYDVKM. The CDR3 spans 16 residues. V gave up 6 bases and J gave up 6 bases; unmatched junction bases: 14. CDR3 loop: CASSRTPGQGTGEQYF. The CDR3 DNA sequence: TGTGCCAGCAGCCGGACTCCGGGACAGGGGACAGGCGAGCAGTACTTC.

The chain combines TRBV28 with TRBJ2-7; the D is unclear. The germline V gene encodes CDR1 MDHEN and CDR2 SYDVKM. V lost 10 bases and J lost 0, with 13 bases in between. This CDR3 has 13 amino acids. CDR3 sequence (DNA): TGTGCCATCCTTAACACAGTCTCCTACGAGCAGTACTTC. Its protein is CAILNTVSYEQYF.

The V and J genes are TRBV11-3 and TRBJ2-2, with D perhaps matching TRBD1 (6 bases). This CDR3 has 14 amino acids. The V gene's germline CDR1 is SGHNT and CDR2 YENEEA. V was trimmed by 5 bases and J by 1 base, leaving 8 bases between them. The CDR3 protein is CASSPTGNTGELFF. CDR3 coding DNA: TGTGCCAGCAGCCCGACAGGGAACACCGGGGAGCTGTTTTTT. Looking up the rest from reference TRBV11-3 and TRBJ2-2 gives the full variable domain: EAGVVQSPRYKIIEKKQPVAFWCNPISGHNTLYWYLQNLGQGPELLIRYENEEAVDDSQLPKDRFSAERLKGVDSTLKIQPAELGDSAVYLCASSPTGNTGELFFGEGSRLTVL.

The CDR3 spells CAISVGQGYEQYF. The DNA for the CDR3 is TGTGCCATCAGTGTCGGACAGGGCTACGAGCAGTACTTC. The chain combines TRBV10-3 with TRBJ2-7; 8 bases map to TRBD1. J was trimmed by 3 bases and V by 4 bases; bases with no gene match: 2. Germline-derived CDR1 and CDR2 are ENHRY and SYGVKD. This CDR3 has 13 residues.

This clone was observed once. The CDR3 reads CASSQVGGYGYTF. The CDR3 nucleotides read TGTGCCAGCAGCCAAGTAGGGGGCTATGGCTACACCTTC. The chain combines TRBV3-1 (or the pseudogene TRBV3-2) with TRBJ1-2, with D maybe TRBD1 (6 bases). The CDR3 has 13 residues. Germline V lookup: CDR1 LGHDT, CDR2 YNNKEL (reference sequence). V was clipped by 1 base and J by 4 bases, with 7 bases between them.

The CDR3 here is CASSPVRGDGYTF. The CDR3 nucleotides are TGTGCCAGCAGCCCCGTACGGGGGGATGGCTACACCTTC. The J gene is TRBJ1-2, the V gene TRBV12-3 or TRBV12-4; D possibly corresponds to TRBD1 (5 bases). This CDR3 contains 13 residues. Trimming pared 6 bases from V and 6 bases from J, leaving 14 bases between.

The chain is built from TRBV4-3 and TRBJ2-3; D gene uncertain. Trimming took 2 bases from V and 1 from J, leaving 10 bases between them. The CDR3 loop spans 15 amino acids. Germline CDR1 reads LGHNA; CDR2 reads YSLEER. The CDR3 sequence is CASSQRDAGTDTQYF. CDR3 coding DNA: TGCGCCAGCAGCCAAAGAGATGCGGGCACAGATACGCAGTATTTT.

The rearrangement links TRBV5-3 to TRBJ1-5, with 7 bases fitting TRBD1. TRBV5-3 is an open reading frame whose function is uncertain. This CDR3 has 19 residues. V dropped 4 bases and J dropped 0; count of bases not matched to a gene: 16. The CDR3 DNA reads TGTGCCAGAAGCGTAAACAGGGGACCTCAGAATTATAGCAATCAGCCCCAGCATTTT. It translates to CARSVNRGPQNYSNQPQHF.

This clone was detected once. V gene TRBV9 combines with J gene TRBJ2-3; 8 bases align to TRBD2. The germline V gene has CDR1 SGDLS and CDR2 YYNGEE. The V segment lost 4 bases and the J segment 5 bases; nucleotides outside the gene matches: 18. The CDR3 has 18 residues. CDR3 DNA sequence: TGTGCCAGCAGCTCCCAGACCTCTCGGGGGGGCCTTATAGATACGCAGTATTTT. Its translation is CASSSQTSRGGLIDTQYF.

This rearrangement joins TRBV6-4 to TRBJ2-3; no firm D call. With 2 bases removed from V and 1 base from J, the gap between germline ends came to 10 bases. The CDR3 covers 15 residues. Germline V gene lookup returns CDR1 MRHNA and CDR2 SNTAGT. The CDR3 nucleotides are TGTGCCAGCAGTGACCGGGTCGACCGCACAGATACGCAGTATTTT. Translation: CASSDRVDRTDTQYF.

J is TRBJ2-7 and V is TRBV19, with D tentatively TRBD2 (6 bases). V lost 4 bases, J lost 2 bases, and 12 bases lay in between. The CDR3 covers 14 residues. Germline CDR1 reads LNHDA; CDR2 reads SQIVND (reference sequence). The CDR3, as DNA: TGTGCCAGTAGTAACTCGCGGGATACCTACGAGCAGTACTTC. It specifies CASSNSRDTYEQYF.

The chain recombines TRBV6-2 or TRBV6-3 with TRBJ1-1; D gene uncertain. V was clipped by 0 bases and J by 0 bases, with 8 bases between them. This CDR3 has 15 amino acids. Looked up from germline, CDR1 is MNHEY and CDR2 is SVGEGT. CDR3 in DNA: TGTGCCAGCAGTTACTCGACGGGGATGAACACTGAAGCTTTCTTT. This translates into CASSYSTGMNTEAFF.

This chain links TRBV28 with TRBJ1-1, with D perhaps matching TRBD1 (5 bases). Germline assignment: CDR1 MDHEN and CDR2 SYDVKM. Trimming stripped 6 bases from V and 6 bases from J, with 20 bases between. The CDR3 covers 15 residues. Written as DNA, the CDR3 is TGTGCCAGCAGCGACCAACATGGGGGAGGCGCTGAAGCTTTCTTT. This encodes CASSDQHGGGAEAFF. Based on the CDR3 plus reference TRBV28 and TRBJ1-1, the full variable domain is DVKVTQSSRYLVKRTGEKVFLECVQDMDHENMFWYRQDPGLGLRLIYFSYDVKMKEKGDIPEGYSVSREKKERFSLILESASTNQTSMYLCASSDQHGGGAEAFFGQGTRLTVV.

CDR3 loop: CASILQGVPNQPQHF. CDR3 in DNA: TGTGCCAGCATCCTGCAGGGGGTCCCCAATCAGCCCCAGCATTTT. J is TRBJ1-5 and V is TRBV28, with 7 nucleotides matching TRBD1. The V and J ends lost 7 bases and 3 bases, in that order; junction bases with no gene match: 9. From germline, CDR1 is MDHEN and CDR2 SYDVKM. The CDR3 has 15 amino acids. The full variable domain, with the rest looked up from reference TRBV28 and TRBJ1-5, is DVKVTQSSRYLVKRTGEKVFLECVQDMDHENMFWYRQDPGLGLRLIYFSYDVKMKEKGDIPEGYSVSREKKERFSLILESASTNQTSMYLCASILQGVPNQPQHFGDGTRLSIL.

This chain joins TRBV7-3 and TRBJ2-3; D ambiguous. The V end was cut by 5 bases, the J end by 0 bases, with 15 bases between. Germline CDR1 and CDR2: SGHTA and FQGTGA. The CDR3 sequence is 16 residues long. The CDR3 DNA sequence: TGTGCCAGCAGCCTGACACTTTCCACTAGCACAGATACGCAGTATTTT. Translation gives CASSLTLSTSTDTQYF.

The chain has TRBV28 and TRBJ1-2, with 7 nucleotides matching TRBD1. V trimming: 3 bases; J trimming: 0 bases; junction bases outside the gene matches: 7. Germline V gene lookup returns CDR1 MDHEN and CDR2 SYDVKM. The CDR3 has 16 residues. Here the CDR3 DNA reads TGTGCCAGCAGTTTGTCGGACAGGCTAGCTAACTATGGCTACACCTTC. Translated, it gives CASSLSDRLANYGYTF.